This TCR beta chain was recovered during a study of shared clonotypes between healthy human individuals. Study findings and constraints: Even with large depth, rarefaction showed that sorted-subset sequencing was incomplete. The generation probabilities recorded for non-shared clonotypes fell below those of clonotypes shared by all four donors.

Per the germline V gene, CDR1 is LGHNT and CDR2 is FRNRAP. V lost 3 bases and J 2 bases, leaving 9 bases between the germline ends. The CDR3 consists of 14 residues. It was CD45RO-negative cells, positively selected for CCR7, that made up naive CD8 cells, with terminally differentiated effector memory CD45RA+ cells excluded. The assay used deep level. Genomic DNA (from each subset) was split evenly across several immunoSEQ plates. Using immunoSEQ multiplex PCR, the repertoire was profiled, and TCRdb retains in-frame clones only, with some absent. The sample lists roughly 590,000 clones, around 95% occurring once. Comments on this clone: What it binds is not known.

The source material was naive CD8+ T cells sorted from blood. The J gene is TRBJ2-3, the V gene TRBV12-5, with D uncertain. The clonotype was recovered from a woman aged 25 to 39 in good health. The CDR3 reads CASGFRRSTDTQYF. The CDR3 coding sequence is TGTGCTAGTGGTTTCCGCCGTTCCACAGATACGCAGTATTTT. Supplemented by reference TRBV12-5 and TRBJ2-3, the full variable domain reads DARVTQTPRHKVTEMGQEVTMRCQPILGHNTVFWYRQTMMQGLELLAYFRNRAPLDDSGMPKDRFSAEMPDATLATLKIQPSEPRDSAVYFCASGFRRSTDTQYFGPGTRLTVL.